This TCR beta chain derives from a study of cytomegalovirus exposure and HLA in healthy donors. General observations from the study: Later on, an analysis found that several of the most significant clusters appeared to be linked to common viral pathogens, which included parvovirus B19.

The CDR3 consists of 15 residues. The V gene's germline CDR1 is SGHRS and CDR2 YFSETQ. A note on this clone: Its specificity is unknown.

The PCR was carried out with 60 Vbeta primers and 13 Jbeta primers. The table came from immunoSEQ multiplex PCR; TCRdb's copy has only in-frame clones and leaves some out. The sample includes about 140,000 clones. The chain is built from TRBV5-1 and TRBJ2-5, with TRBD2 identical over 7 bases. The closer fit of TRBJ2-7 to the DNA end suggests the J call may be wrong. This clonotype originated in a male donor in good health and CMV-seronegative. What was sequenced was PBMCs. CDR3: CASSLALGGVYEQYF. DNA of the CDR3: TGCGCCAGCAGCTTGGCTTTGGGGGGGGTCTACGAGCAGTACTTC.